Described below is a single T cell receptor beta chain sequence and its context. Its cognate antigen is unknown. These data are taken from a study of T cell clones after liver transplantation. Study-wide context: Patients counted as tolerant after at least one year off all immunosuppression, enzymes not exceeding twice normal.

Whole-study results and caveats: In 5 of 8 subjects, circulating graft-donor-reactive CD4 TCRbeta sequences fell significantly after transplant. Graft donor-reactive T cells possibly entered the graft instead of undergoing deletion. Donor-reactive sequences fell more than third party-reactive ones, suggesting partial deletion.

The V end was cut by 2 bases, the J end by 3 bases, with 11 bases between. The germline V gene has CDR1 SGHRS and CDR2 YFSETQ. This CDR3 contains 14 residues. The method was immunoSEQ multiplex PCR; TCRdb's version includes in-frame clones alone and lacks a portion of them. Seen here are 50,000 or so clones, around 85% observed once, and the top ten hold about an eighth. The chain carries TRBV5-1 and TRBJ2-5, with D possibly being TRBD1 or TRBD2 (5 bases each). The receptor's source is a human patient who received a liver transplant. Some T cells may be transferred from the graft donor. The material sequenced was CD8+ T cells from blood, taken 12 months after liver transplant. CDR3 in DNA: TGCGCCAGCAGCTTCCGGGGCAAGAAAGAGACCCAGTACTTC. Translating it yields CASSFRGKKETQYF.